This is a list of T cell receptor beta chains from one sample in a study of Ad26.COV2.S vaccination and SARS-CoV-2 variants. Sequenced by immunoSEQ multiplex PCR; TCRdb stores in-frame clones only, minus some. This sample has about 390,000 clones; around 85% occur once, and the top ten carry approximately 3.7%. Sequenced material: peripheral blood, taken in a trial of Ad26.COV2.S vaccine versus placebo. These receptors all come from a person between 18 and 59 years old who received the Ad26.COV2.S COVID-19 vaccine or a placebo. Both conserved end residues are part of each CDR3. Each record gives: V gene, clone size, D gene, J gene, CDR3 DNA, CDR3 protein. D genes are given only for firm matches. Rows may omit the clone size; those that give it use once, few, many or a size class.

TRBV7-9,NA,NA,TRBJ2-2,TGTGCCAGCCAGGCCCGGGAGCTGTTTTTT,CASQARELFF
TRBV27,NA,TRBD2,TRBJ2-1,TGTGCCAGCAGTACTAGCGGGGGCCCATACAATGAGCAGTTCTTC,CASSTSGGPYNEQFF
TRBV6-2/TRBV6-3,NA,TRBD1,TRBJ2-7,TGTGCCAGCAGTTTACAGGGGAGCAACTACGAGCAGTACTTC,CASSLQGSNYEQYF
TRBV2,NA,TRBD1,TRBJ1-3,TGTGCCAGCAGTGAACAGGGGGCCAGCTCTGGAAACACCATATATTTT,CASSEQGASSGNTIYF
TRBV6-1,NA,NA,TRBJ2-1,TGTGCCAGCAGTGAAAGAAGCGATACTATGGGGGGGGCCCTCTACAATGAGCAGTTCTTC,CASSERSDTMGGALYNEQFF
TRBV6-2/TRBV6-3,few,NA,TRBJ1-2,TGTGCCAGCAGTTACGATGGGGCTTTCAAGCAGGGCTACACCTTC,CASSYDGAFKQGYTF
TRBV3-1/TRBV3-2,NA,TRBD1,TRBJ1-1,TGTGCCAGCAGCCAGGGACAGGGGGGGACTGAAGCTTTCTTT,CASSQGQGGTEAFF
TRBV6-5,NA,TRBD1,TRBJ1-2,TGTGCCAGCAGTTACCGGACAACAGGGGGCGGTGGAGGCTACACCTTC,CASSYRTTGGGGGYTF
TRBV19,NA,NA,TRBJ1-5,TGTGCCAGTAGCTATGAGAGGGGCGGAAAGGGCCAGCCCCAGCATTTT,CASSYERGGKGQPQHF
TRBV11-2,NA,TRBD1,TRBJ1-1,TGTGCCAGCAGCTTAGGCAGGGGGGCTTGGATGAACACTGAAGCTTTCTTT,CASSLGRGAWMNTEAFF
TRBV6-5,NA,NA,TRBJ2-7,TGTGCCAGCAGTCGGGACGGCGCCTACGAGCAGTACTTC,CASSRDGAYEQYF
TRBV3-1/TRBV3-2,NA,NA,TRBJ1-6,TGTGCCAGCAGCCAGGGAGGTCATTCACCCCTCCACTTT,CASSQGGHSPLHF